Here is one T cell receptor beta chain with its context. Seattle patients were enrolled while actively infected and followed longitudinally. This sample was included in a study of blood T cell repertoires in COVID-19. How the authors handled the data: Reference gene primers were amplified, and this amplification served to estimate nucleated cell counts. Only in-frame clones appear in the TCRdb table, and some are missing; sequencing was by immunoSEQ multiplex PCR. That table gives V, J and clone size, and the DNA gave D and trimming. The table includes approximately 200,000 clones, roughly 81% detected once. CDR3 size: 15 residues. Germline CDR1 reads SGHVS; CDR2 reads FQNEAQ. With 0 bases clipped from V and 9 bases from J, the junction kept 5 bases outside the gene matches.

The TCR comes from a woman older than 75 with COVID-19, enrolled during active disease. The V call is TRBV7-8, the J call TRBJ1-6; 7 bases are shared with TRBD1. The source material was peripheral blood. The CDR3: CASSLAHRGISPLHF. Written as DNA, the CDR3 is TGTGCCAGCAGCTTAGCTCACAGGGGAATTTCACCCCTCCACTTT. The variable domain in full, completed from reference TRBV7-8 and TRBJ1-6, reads GAGVSQSPRYKVAKRGQDVALRCDPISGHVSLFWYQQALGQGPEFLTYFQNEAQLDKSGLPSDRFFAERPEGSVSTLKIQRTQQEDSAVYLCASSLAHRGISPLHFGNGTRLTVT.